A selection of T cell receptor beta chains follows, all from one sample in a study of human thymus T cells. The assay was immunoSEQ multiplex PCR, and TCRdb's table has in-frame clones only and misses some. This table holds about 130,000 clones, 90% to 95% found once. Sequenced input: thymus tissue. The origin of the receptors is a boy in the first two years of life with a congenital heart defect but otherwise immunologically healthy. The CDR3 runs from the conserved cysteine through the conserved F or W. D genes are given only for firm matches. Part of the rows lack a size; the others show once, few, many or a class for expanded clones.

cdr3_aa cdr3_nt j_call d_call v_call clone_size
CASSVVDSGLDNEQFF TGTGCCAGCAGCGTAGTGGATAGCGGGTTAGACAATGAGCAGTTCTTC TRBJ2-1 TRBD2 TRBV9 -
CASSGGRETEAFF TGTGCCAGCAGCGGCGGCCGGGAAACTGAAGCTTTCTTT TRBJ1-1 - TRBV9 -
CASSVALPSANEQFF TGTGCCAGCAGCGTAGCACTCCCCTCGGCCAATGAGCAGTTCTTC TRBJ2-1 - TRBV9 -
CASSPNPGDRAGQPQHF TGTGCCAGCAGCCCAAATCCTGGGGACAGGGCTGGTCAGCCCCAGCATTTT TRBJ1-5 - TRBV21-1 -
CASSLARWVAGGPADTQYF TGTGCCAGCAGCTTAGCGCGGTGGGTAGCGGGGGGTCCGGCAGATACGCAGTATTTT TRBJ2-3 TRBD2 TRBV7-6 -
CASSRLVTSSPLHF TGCGCCAGCAGCCGCTTGGTGACAAGTTCACCCCTCCACTTT TRBJ1-6 - TRBV4-1 -
CASSLSADSYNEQFF TGTGCCAGCAGCTTGTCTGCTGATTCCTACAATGAGCAGTTCTTC TRBJ2-1 - TRBV5-4 -
CASRFDRGLPKNIQYF TGTGCAAGTCGCTTTGACAGGGGTTTGCCTAAAAACATTCAGTACTTC TRBJ2-4 - TRBV12-2 -
CASSSLGRQETQYF TGTGCCAGCAGCTCTTTGGGACGGCAAGAGACCCAGTACTTC TRBJ2-5 - TRBV7-7 -
CASSMEDRGGPERPQHF TGTGCCAGTAGTATGGAGGACAGGGGAGGGCCTGAGCGGCCCCAGCATTTT TRBJ1-5 TRBD1 TRBV19 -
CASSSQTPSFDYTF TGTGCCAGCAGCTCCCAGACTCCCTCTTTTGACTACACCTTC TRBJ1-2 - TRBV11-3 few
CASSAGLAGTYEQYF TGTGCCAGCAGCGCCGGACTAGCGGGGACCTACGAGCAGTACTTC TRBJ2-7 TRBD2 TRBV9 -
CASSVAAGGEETQYF TGTGCCAGCAGCGTAGCGGCGGGGGGGGAGGAGACCCAGTACTTC TRBJ2-5 TRBD2 TRBV9 -
CASSQEWIGAGETQYF TGCGCCAGCAGCCAAGAATGGATCGGGGCGGGAGAGACCCAGTACTTC TRBJ2-5 - TRBV4-1 -
CASSSSLEQYF TGTGCCAGCAGCTCATCCCTCGAGCAGTACTTC TRBJ2-7 - TRBV5-6 -
CASSSPHGGGYTF TGTGCCAGCAGCTCCCCCCATGGGGGAGGCTACACCTTC TRBJ1-2 - TRBV28 few
CASSESPEGETQYF TGTGCCAGCAGTGAATCCCCCGAGGGGGAGACCCAGTACTTC TRBJ2-5 - TRBV2 -
CASSVDGGDTDTQYF TGTGCCAGCAGCGTAGACGGGGGGGACACAGATACGCAGTATTTT TRBJ2-3 TRBD2 TRBV9 -
CASSGEEENSPLHF TGTGCCAGCTCAGGGGAGGAGGAAAATTCACCCCTCCACTTT TRBJ1-6 - TRBV13 -
CASSVHRGGLTGELFF TGTGCCAGCAGCGTACACCGGGGGGGCCTCACCGGGGAGCTGTTTTTT TRBJ2-2 TRBD2 TRBV9 -
CASTPEGVGNYGYTF TGTGCCAGCACTCCGGAGGGAGTGGGTAACTATGGCTACACCTTC TRBJ1-2 - TRBV6-5 once
CSVDVLDRGVLEAFF TGCAGCGTTGATGTATTGGACCGGGGCGTACTTGAAGCTTTCTTT TRBJ1-1 - TRBV29-1 -
CASSQVGPRATGEQYF TGTGCCAGCAGCCAAGTTGGGCCGAGGGCTACGGGCGAGCAGTACTTC TRBJ2-7 - TRBV4-2 -
CASSERTRGVNEQFF TGCGCCAGCAGCGAACGGACTAGGGGGGTCAATGAGCAGTTCTTC TRBJ2-1 - TRBV5-1 -
CASSPLTRPTGNPYSGELFF TGTGCCAGCAGTCCACTGACGCGACCGACAGGGAATCCTTACTCCGGGGAGCTGTTTTTT TRBJ2-2 TRBD1 TRBV27 -
CASSHSGTGKAEAFF TGTGCCAGCAGTCATTCCGGGACAGGGAAGGCTGAAGCTTTCTTT TRBJ1-1 TRBD1 TRBV9 -
CASSSTPWTGKTNTGELFF TGTGCCAGCAGCTCGACCCCTTGGACGGGCAAAACGAACACCGGGGAGCTGTTTTTT TRBJ2-2 - TRBV7-6 -
CASSRKGLGANVLTF TGTGCCAGCAGCCGTAAGGGGCTTGGGGCCAACGTCCTGACTTTC TRBJ2-6 - TRBV5-6 -
CASAKRGGSSYNEQFF TGTGCCAGTGCTAAGCGGGGGGGGAGCTCCTACAATGAGCAGTTCTTC TRBJ2-1 TRBD2 TRBV6-4 -
CAWSDSRDGYTF TGTGCCTGGAGTGACAGTCGGGATGGCTACACCTTC TRBJ1-2 - TRBV30 once
CASTRGTGPYEQYF TGTGCCAGCACCAGAGGAACGGGACCGTACGAGCAGTACTTC TRBJ2-7 - TRBV2 -
CASSAGGLAGDTQYF TGTGCCAGCAGCGCCGGGGGGCTAGCTGGGGATACGCAGTATTTT TRBJ2-3 - TRBV9 -
CASSRTRDPALYEQYF TGCGCCAGCAGCAGGACGAGGGACCCGGCTCTCTACGAGCAGTACTTC TRBJ2-7 - TRBV4-3 once
CASSLYRTSGGAEDNEQFF TGTGCCAGCAGTTTATACCGGACTAGCGGGGGGGCCGAGGATAATGAGCAGTTCTTC TRBJ2-1 TRBD2 TRBV28 -
CASSYRSGAVFTEAFF TGCGCCAGCAGCTACCGTTCGGGGGCGGTTTTCACTGAAGCTTTCTTT TRBJ1-1 - TRBV5-1 -
CASSGTGGVYNSPLHF TGTGCCAGCAGCGGAACAGGGGGGGTCTACAATTCACCCCTCCACTTT TRBJ1-6 TRBD1 TRBV7-2 -
CASSHDTRGPPEKLFF TGCGCCAGCAGCCACGACACAAGGGGCCCACCTGAAAAACTGTTTTTT TRBJ1-4 - TRBV4-3 -
CASSPAGGLGGYTF TGTGCCAGCTCACCAGCAGGGGGGCTGGGAGGCTACACCTTC TRBJ1-2 TRBD1 TRBV18 -
CASRRNYRGEQFF TGTGCCAGCAGACGTAATTACAGGGGCGAGCAGTTCTTC TRBJ2-1 TRBD1 TRBV11-3 -
CASSLEPDREKLFF TGCGCCAGCAGCTTGGAGCCGGATCGTGAGAAACTGTTTTTT TRBJ1-4 - TRBV5-1 -
CAWSDSSYNSPLHF TGTGCCTGGAGTGACAGCTCCTATAATTCACCCCTCCACTTT TRBJ1-6 - TRBV30 few
CASSLIWWTGSEAFF TGCGCCAGCAGCTTGATCTGGTGGACAGGTAGTGAAGCTTTCTTT TRBJ1-1 TRBD1 TRBV5-1 -
CASRLRGNYGYTF TGCGCCAGCAGACTCAGGGGGAACTATGGCTACACCTTC TRBJ1-2 TRBD1 TRBV10-1 -
CSARDPDTQYF TGCAGTGCTAGAGATCCAGATACGCAGTATTTT TRBJ2-3 - TRBV20-1 -
CASSPLRRGTGELFF TGTGCCAGCAGTCCACTCCGCAGGGGCACCGGGGAGCTGTTTTTT TRBJ2-2 - TRBV6-6 -
CASSGDSGPLYNEQFF TGCGCCAGCAGTGGAGATAGCGGGCCCCTCTACAATGAGCAGTTCTTC TRBJ2-1 TRBD2 TRBV10-1 -
CASSCRQGGTEAFF TGCGCCAGCAGCTGCCGACAGGGTGGCACTGAAGCTTTCTTT TRBJ1-1 TRBD1 TRBV4-3 -
CASSQGLVGVHEQYF TGTGCCAGCAGCCAAGGACTAGTGGGTGTCCACGAGCAGTACTTC TRBJ2-7 - TRBV4-2 -
CASSQGTEGEKLFF TGTGCCAGCAGCCAAGGGACAGAGGGGGAAAAACTGTTTTTT TRBJ1-4 - TRBV4-2 once
CASSQDPAASGGIEETQYF TGTGCCAGCAGCCAAGATCCCGCGGCTAGCGGGGGGATCGAAGAGACCCAGTACTTC TRBJ2-5 TRBD2 TRBV4-2 -
CASSESRGGGTDTQYF TGCGCCAGCAGTGAGTCGAGAGGGGGGGGAACAGATACGCAGTATTTT TRBJ2-3 - TRBV10-1 -
CASSLVLAVQMETQYF TGTGCCAGCAGCTTAGTCCTTGCCGTGCAAATGGAGACCCAGTACTTC TRBJ2-5 - TRBV7-9 once
CASAIAGAANEETQYF TGTGCCAGTGCAATAGCGGGAGCGGCCAATGAAGAGACCCAGTACTTC TRBJ2-5 TRBD2 TRBV19 -
CASSQSGQPNTEAFF TGCGCCAGCAGTCAATCGGGACAGCCGAACACTGAAGCTTTCTTT TRBJ1-1 TRBD1 TRBV23-1 -
CASSSATGGEPEAFF TGTGCCAGCAGTTCCGCCACAGGGGGCGAACCTGAAGCTTTCTTT TRBJ1-1 TRBD1 TRBV6-5 -